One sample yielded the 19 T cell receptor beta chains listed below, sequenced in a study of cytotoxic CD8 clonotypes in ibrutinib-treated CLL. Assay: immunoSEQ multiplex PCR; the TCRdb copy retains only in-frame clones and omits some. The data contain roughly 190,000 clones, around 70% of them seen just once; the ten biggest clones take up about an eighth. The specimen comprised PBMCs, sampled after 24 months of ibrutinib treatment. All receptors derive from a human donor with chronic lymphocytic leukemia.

The CDR3 protein is CASSYSWGVDGYTF. DNA of the CDR3: TGTGCCAGCAGTTACTCGTGGGGAGTCGATGGCTACACCTTC. V usage is TRBV6-5 and J usage is TRBJ1-2; the D is unclear. The V end was cut by 0 bases, the J end by 6 bases, with 11 bases between. The CDR3 is 14 amino acids. Per germline, CDR1 MNHEY and CDR2 SVGAGI.

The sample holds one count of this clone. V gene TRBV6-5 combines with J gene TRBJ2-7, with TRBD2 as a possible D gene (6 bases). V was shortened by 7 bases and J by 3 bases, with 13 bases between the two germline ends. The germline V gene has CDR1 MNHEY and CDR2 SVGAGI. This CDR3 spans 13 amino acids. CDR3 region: CASTGGGLYEQYF. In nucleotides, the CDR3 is TGTGCCAGCACTGGGGGAGGACTCTACGAGCAGTACTTC.

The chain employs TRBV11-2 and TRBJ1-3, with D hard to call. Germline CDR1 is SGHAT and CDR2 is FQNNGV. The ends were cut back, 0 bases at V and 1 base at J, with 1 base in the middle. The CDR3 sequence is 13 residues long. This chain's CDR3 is CASSLDSGNTIYF. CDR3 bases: TGTGCCAGCAGCTTAGATTCTGGAAACACCATATATTTT.

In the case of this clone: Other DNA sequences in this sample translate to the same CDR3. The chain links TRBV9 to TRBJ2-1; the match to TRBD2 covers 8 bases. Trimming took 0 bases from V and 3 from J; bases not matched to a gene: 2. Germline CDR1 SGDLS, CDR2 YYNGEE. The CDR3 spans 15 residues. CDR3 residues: CASSVVAGGYNEQFF. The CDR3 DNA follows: TGTGCCAGCAGCGTAGTGGCGGGAGGCTACAATGAGCAGTTCTTC.

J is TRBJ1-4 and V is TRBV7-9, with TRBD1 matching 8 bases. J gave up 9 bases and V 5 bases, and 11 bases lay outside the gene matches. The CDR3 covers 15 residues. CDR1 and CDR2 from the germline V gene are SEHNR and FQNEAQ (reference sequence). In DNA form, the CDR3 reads TGTGCCAGCAGCCCGGACAGGGTTACGGTTAAAAAACTGTTTTTT. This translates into CASSPDRVTVKKLFF.

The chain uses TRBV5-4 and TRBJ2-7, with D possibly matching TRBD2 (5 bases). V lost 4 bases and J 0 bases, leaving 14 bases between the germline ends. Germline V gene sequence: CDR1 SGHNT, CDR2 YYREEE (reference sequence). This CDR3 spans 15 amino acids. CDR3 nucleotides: TGTGCCAGCAGCCACCGGGGAGCCAGCTCCTACGAGCAGTACTTC. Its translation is CASSHRGASSYEQYF.

The CDR3 sequence: CASSRYVNTEAFF. In nucleotides, the CDR3 is TGTGCCAGCAGCCGCTACGTAAACACTGAAGCTTTCTTT. The V call is TRBV5-8, the J call TRBJ1-1; D is unclear. Looked up from germline, CDR1 is SGHTS and CDR2 is YDEGEE. This CDR3 comprises 13 residues. V lost 4 bases to trimming and J lost 2 bases, with 9 bases between them.

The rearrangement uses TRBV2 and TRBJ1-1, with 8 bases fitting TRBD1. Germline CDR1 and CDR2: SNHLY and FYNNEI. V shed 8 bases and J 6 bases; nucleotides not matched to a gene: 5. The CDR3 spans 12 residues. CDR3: CASGWTGSEAFF. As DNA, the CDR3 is TGTGCCAGCGGTTGGACAGGGTCTGAAGCTTTCTTT.

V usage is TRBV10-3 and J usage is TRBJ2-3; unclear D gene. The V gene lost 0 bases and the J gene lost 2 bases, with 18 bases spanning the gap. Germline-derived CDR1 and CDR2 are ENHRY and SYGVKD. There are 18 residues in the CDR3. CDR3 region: CAISESQTGPTDTDTQYF. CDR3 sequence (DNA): TGTGCCATCAGTGAGTCCCAAACGGGCCCTACAGACACAGATACGCAGTATTTT.

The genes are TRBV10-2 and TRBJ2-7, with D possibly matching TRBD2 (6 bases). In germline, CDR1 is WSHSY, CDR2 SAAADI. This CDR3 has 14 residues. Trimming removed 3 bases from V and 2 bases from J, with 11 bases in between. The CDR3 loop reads CASSEMGGTYEQYF. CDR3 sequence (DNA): TGCGCCAGCAGTGAAATGGGGGGTACCTACGAGCAGTACTTC.

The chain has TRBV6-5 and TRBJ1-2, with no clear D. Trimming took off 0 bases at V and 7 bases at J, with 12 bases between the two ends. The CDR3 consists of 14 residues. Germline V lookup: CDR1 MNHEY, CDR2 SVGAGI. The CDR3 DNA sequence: TGTGCCAGCAGTTACTCGAACGCTATCAGTGGCTACACCTTC. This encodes CASSYSNAISGYTF.

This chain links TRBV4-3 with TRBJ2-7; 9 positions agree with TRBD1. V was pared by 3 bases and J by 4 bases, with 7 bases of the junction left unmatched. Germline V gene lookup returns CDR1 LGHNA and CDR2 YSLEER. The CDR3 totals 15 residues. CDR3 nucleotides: TGCGCCAGCAGCCAGGGCCGGGACAGGGTTTACGAGCAGTACTTC. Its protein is CASSQGRDRVYEQYF.

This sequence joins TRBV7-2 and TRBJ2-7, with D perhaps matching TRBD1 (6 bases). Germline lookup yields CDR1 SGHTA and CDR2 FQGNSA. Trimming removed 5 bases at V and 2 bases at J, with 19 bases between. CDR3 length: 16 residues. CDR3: CASSPRTGSFTYEQYF. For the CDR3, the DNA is TGTGCCAGCAGCCCTCGAACAGGGTCTTTTACCTACGAGCAGTACTTC.

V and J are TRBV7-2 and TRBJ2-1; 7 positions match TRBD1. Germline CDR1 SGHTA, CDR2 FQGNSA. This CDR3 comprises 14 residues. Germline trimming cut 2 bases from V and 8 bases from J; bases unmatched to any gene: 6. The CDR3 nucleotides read TGTGCCAGCAGCTTAATGTTTACAGGGGATGAGCAGTTCTTC. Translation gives CASSLMFTGDEQFF.

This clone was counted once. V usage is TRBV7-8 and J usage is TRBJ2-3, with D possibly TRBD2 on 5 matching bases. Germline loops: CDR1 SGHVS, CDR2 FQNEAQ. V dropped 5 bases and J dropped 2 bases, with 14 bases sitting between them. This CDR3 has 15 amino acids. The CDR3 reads CASSLTGKLTDTQYF. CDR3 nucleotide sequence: TGTGCCAGCAGCCTAACCGGGAAGCTCACAGATACGCAGTATTTT.

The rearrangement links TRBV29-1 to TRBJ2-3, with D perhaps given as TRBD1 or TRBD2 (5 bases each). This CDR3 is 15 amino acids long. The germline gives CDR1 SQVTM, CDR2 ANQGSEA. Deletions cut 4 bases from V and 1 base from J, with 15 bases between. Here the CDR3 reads CSVVAGTIRTDTQYF. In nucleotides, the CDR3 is TGCAGCGTTGTAGCAGGGACGATTCGCACAGATACGCAGTATTTT.

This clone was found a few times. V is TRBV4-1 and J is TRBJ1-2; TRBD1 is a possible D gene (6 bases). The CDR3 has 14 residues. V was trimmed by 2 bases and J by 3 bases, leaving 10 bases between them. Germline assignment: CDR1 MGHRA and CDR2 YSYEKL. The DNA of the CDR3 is TGCGCCAGCAGCCAATACCGACAGGACTATGGCTACACCTTC. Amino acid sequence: CASSQYRQDYGYTF.

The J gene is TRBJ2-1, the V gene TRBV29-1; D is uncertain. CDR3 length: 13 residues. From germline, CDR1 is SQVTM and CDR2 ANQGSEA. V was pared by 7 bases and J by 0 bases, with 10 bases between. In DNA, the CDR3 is TGCAGCGGAACGACACCCTCCTACAATGAGCAGTTCTTC. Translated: CSGTTPSYNEQFF.

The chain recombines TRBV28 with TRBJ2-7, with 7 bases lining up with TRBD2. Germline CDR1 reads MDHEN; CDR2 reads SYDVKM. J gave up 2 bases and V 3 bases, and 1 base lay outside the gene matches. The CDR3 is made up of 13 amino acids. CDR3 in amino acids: CASSFRGAYEQYF. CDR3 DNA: TGTGCCAGCAGTTTTCGGGGGGCCTACGAGCAGTACTTC.